The entry below describes one TCR beta chain. Its matching antigen is unknown. The data stem from a study of cytomegalovirus exposure and HLA in healthy donors. For the study at large: Approximately 81% of several hundred genotyped donors fell in the Caucasian-associated ancestry cluster.

Germline V CDR1 and CDR2: KGHSH, LQKENI. CDR3 length: 17 amino acids. V shed 0 bases and J shed 0 bases, with 9 bases lying between them. Study-level results: A classifier reportedly called cytomegalovirus status with high sensitivity and specificity. It was confirmed in vitro that a few of the CMV-associated chains were specific for CMV antigens.

PCR involved 60 Vbeta and 13 Jbeta primers. Assay used: immunoSEQ multiplex PCR; TCRdb lists only in-frame clones, some missing. Among 80,000 or so clones listed, about a tenth were seen once. The sequence was obtained from a man in his 60s in good health and CMV-seropositive. Sequenced input: PBMCs. V gene TRBV18 combines with J gene TRBJ2-6, with D hard to call. CDR3 region: CASSPPFGFSGANVLTF. The CDR3 nucleotides read TGTGCCAGCTCACCACCGTTCGGTTTCTCTGGGGCCAACGTCCTGACTTTC.